These 15 T cell receptor beta chains came from one sample sequenced in a study of T cells in Graves' hyperthyroidism and ophthalmopathy. The source material, RNA transcripts, was used to amplify TCR beta CDR3 regions. In the first-round RT-PCR of the TCR CDR3, the HTBI primer set was used. TCRdb reprocessed the multiplex PCR reads via MiXCR and lists one record per CDR3 protein. The table records hundreds of thousands of distinct CDR3 sequences, about 15% of them present only once. Sample: blood. These TCRs come from a woman in her forties or fifties with Graves' ophthalmopathy.

This clonotype occurred a few times. The rearrangement links TRBV29-1 to TRBJ1-1; TRBD1 matches 7 bases. Per germline, CDR1 SQVTM and CDR2 ANQGSEA. This CDR3 has 15 amino acids. J gave up 5 bases and V 5 bases, and 14 bases lay outside the gene matches. The CDR3 is CSVRGRGGFETEAFF. The CDR3 DNA reads as TGCAGCGTTCGGGGCCGAGGGGGCTTTGAGACTGAAGCTTTCTTT.

The rearrangement links TRBV6-2 or TRBV6-3 to TRBJ1-2, with D possibly matching TRBD1 (6 bases). Trimming took off 2 bases at V and 5 bases at J, with 9 bases between the two ends. CDR1 and CDR2 from the germline V gene are MNHEY and SVGEGT. The CDR3 covers 13 residues. As DNA, the CDR3 is TGTGCCAGCAGTTACGACAGGTCATATGGCTACACCTTC. This codes for CASSYDRSYGYTF.

The rearrangement links TRBV19 to TRBJ1-1; the D gene is possibly TRBD1 (5 bases). This CDR3 is 14 amino acids long. Trimming took 7 bases from V and 1 from J, leaving 13 bases between them. From germline, CDR1 is LNHDA and CDR2 SQIVND (reference sequence). The CDR3 DNA reads as TGTGCCAGTACCTCCGGGACGGCGAACACTGAAGCTTTCTTT. Protein: CASTSGTANTEAFF.

This clonotype was observed at least ten times. The chain recombines TRBV28 with TRBJ2-1; 10 bases match TRBD2. Germline CDR1 and CDR2: MDHEN and SYDVKM. CDR3 length equals 18 residues. Losses at the gene ends were 2 bases for V and 3 bases for J; bases not matched to a gene: 10. The CDR3 reads CASSLSSSGRIGYNEQFF. The CDR3 coding sequence is TGTGCCAGCAGTTTAAGTTCTAGCGGGAGAATTGGCTACAATGAGCAGTTCTTC.

This clonotype occurred a few times. The chain carries TRBV14 and TRBJ1-2, with D hard to call. The CDR3 consists of 14 residues. Germline loops: CDR1 SGHDN, CDR2 FVKESK. With 4 bases removed from V and 3 bases from J, the gap between germline ends came to 12 bases. The CDR3 DNA is TGTGCCAGCAGCCCGTCTGGAGGCTACTATGGCTACACCTTC. Its protein product is CASSPSGGYYGYTF.

This clonotype came up many times. The rearrangement links TRBV2 to TRBJ2-5; weak D call: TRBD1 (6 bases). Trimming removed 7 bases at V and 5 bases at J, with 11 bases between. The CDR3 has 12 amino acids. CDR1 is SNHLY, CDR2 FYNNEI, per germline. The CDR3 region is CASTRQEETQYF. The CDR3 DNA follows: TGTGCCAGCACACGACAGGAGGAGACCCAGTACTTC.

This clonotype has only a few counts. This chain joins TRBV24-1 and TRBJ2-1; 10 bases are shared with TRBD2. CDR1 is KGHDR and CDR2 is SFDVKD in the germline V gene. The CDR3 is made up of 17 amino acids. V lost 2 bases and J lost 3; bases outside the gene matches: 6. Here the CDR3 DNA reads TGTGCCACCAGTGATTCGGTAGCGGGAGGACGCTACAATGAGCAGTTCTTC. Its protein is CATSDSVAGGRYNEQFF.

In its sample, this clonotype was seen many times. This sequence joins TRBV18 and TRBJ1-4; tentative D call: TRBD1 (5 bases). V lost 3 bases and J lost 0, with 5 bases in between. CDR1 is KGHSH, CDR2 LQKENI, per germline. The CDR3 runs to 14 residues. CDR3 sequence: CASSPTATNEKLFF. The CDR3 coding sequence is TGTGCCAGCTCACCGACAGCAACTAATGAAAAACTGTTTTTT.

This clonotype came up a few times. The chain uses TRBV20-1 and TRBJ2-3, with 11 bases fitting TRBD2. The V segment lost 1 base and the J segment 2 bases; nucleotides outside the gene matches: 5. There are 16 residues in the CDR3. CDR1 and CDR2 (germline): DFQATT, SNEGSKA (reference sequence). CDR3 sequence (DNA): TGCAGTGCTAGAGTCACTAGCGGGGGTTCCACAGATACGCAGTATTTT. Protein: CSARVTSGGSTDTQYF.

As to this clonotype: A much bigger clone sits one base away, suggesting this may be a read error. The chain is built from TRBV2 and TRBJ1-1; no reliable D call. Trimming stripped 3 bases from V and 4 bases from J, with 12 bases between. There are 14 residues in the CDR3. Looked up from germline, CDR1 is SNHLY and CDR2 is FYNNEI. The CDR3 region is CASSDGVIGTEAFF. The CDR3 DNA is TGTGCCAGCAGTGACGGGGTGATAGGCACTGAAGCTTTCTTT.

Regarding this clonotype: A clone one base away is much larger, so this may be a read error. The chain couples TRBV28 to TRBJ1-2, with 7 nucleotides matching TRBD1. Looked up from germline, CDR1 is MDHEN and CDR2 is SYDVKM. Trimming at V came to 10 bases and at J to 2 bases, leaving 4 bases not matched to a gene. This CDR3 has 12 residues. CDR3 nucleotides: TGTGCCAACAGGGACAGAAACTATGGCTACACCTTC. Translated: CANRDRNYGYTF.

This clonotype was recorded many times. The rearrangement joins TRBV6-5 to TRBJ2-3; the D gene is possibly TRBD2 (6 bases). Trimming took 0 bases from V and 3 from J, leaving 13 bases between them. CDR1 and CDR2 from the germline V gene are MNHEY and SVGAGI. The CDR3 has 16 amino acids. CDR3 loop: CASSYSGDFPTDTQYF. The CDR3 nucleotides are TGTGCCAGCAGTTACTCGGGGGACTTTCCAACAGATACGCAGTATTTT.

This sequence joins TRBV4-1 and TRBJ2-1; D unclear. The V end lost 1 base, the J end lost 9 bases, and 10 bases lay between the germline ends. In germline, CDR1 is MGHRA, CDR2 YSYEKL. The CDR3 is made up of 13 amino acids. CDR3 region: CASSQVGLGEQFF. The CDR3 DNA is TGCGCCAGCAGCCAAGTCGGTCTGGGTGAGCAGTTCTTC.

This clonotype was seen many times. The chain uses TRBV15 and TRBJ2-7; 7 bases are shared with TRBD1. CDR1 is LNHNV, CDR2 YYDKDF, per germline (reference sequence). The CDR3 totals 15 residues. Trimming at V came to 0 bases and at J to 5 bases, leaving 7 bases not matched to a gene. As DNA, the CDR3 is TGTGCCACCAGCAGAGATCCCCAGGGGGTTGACGAGCAGTACTTC. Translated, it gives CATSRDPQGVDEQYF.

This clonotype showed up many times. The V gene is TRBV4-1, the J gene TRBJ2-3, with 12 positions matching TRBD2. The CDR3 contains 17 residues. Germline V CDR1 and CDR2: MGHRA, YSYEKL. V shed 4 bases and J 0 bases; nucleotides not matched to a gene: 5. The CDR3 reads CASSPGGLAGSTDTQYF. The CDR3 DNA is TGCGCCAGCAGCCCGGGAGGACTAGCGGGGAGCACAGATACGCAGTATTTT.